This T cell receptor (beta chain) emerged from a study of Graves' ophthalmopathy and Graves' hyperthyroidism. Germline CDR1 and CDR2: MNHEY and SMNVEV (reference sequence). The length of the CDR3 is 13 residues. Unmatched junction bases numbered 4, after V lost 8 bases and J lost 0 bases. This clonotype has only a few counts. From RNA, the CDR3 regions of TCR beta chains were amplified and sequenced. Investigators did first-round RT-PCR with HTBI primers, then second-round multiplex PCR. Each CDR3 protein gets one entry after TCRdb re-called the multiplex PCR reads with MiXCR. Here the sample spans 1 million to 1.3 million distinct CDR3 sequences, less than 45% being singletons.

Sample: peripheral blood or thyroid tissue (not recorded which). The receptor was isolated from an adult man with Graves' hyperthyroidism. This chain connects TRBV27 to TRBJ2-7, with 7 bases fitting TRBD2. The DNA for the CDR3 is TGTGCCAGCCGGGACTACAGCTCCTACGAGCAGTACTTC. Its translation: CASRDYSSYEQYF.